The rows below give T cell receptor beta chains drawn from one sample of a study of cytomegalovirus exposure and HLA in healthy donors. Some clones are missing from TCRdb's copy, which holds only in-frame ones; the method was immunoSEQ multiplex PCR. The table shows around 150,000 clones, with more than 70% occurring only once. The sample was PBMCs. These receptors came from a man in his 60s in good health and CMV-seronegative. Each CDR3 is given with its conserved first and last residue. A D gene is named only where the DNA matches it firmly. Rows may omit the clone size; those that give it use once, few, many or a size class.

abundance: NA; v_gene: TRBV9; d_gene: TRBD1; j_gene: TRBJ2-7; CDR3aa: CASSLTGEGAYEQYF; CDR3nt: TGTGCCAGCAGCCTCACAGGGGAAGGCGCCTACGAGCAGTACTTC
abundance: NA; v_gene: TRBV5-1; d_gene: TRBD1; j_gene: TRBJ2-5; CDR3aa: CASSSGTGGVGETQYF; CDR3nt: TGCGCCAGCAGCTCGGGGACAGGGGGCGTGGGAGAGACCCAGTACTTC
abundance: NA; v_gene: TRBV18; d_gene: NA; j_gene: TRBJ2-3; CDR3aa: CASSPTGERGTDTQYF; CDR3nt: TGTGCCAGCTCACCAACCGGCGAGCGAGGCACAGATACGCAGTATTTT
abundance: NA; v_gene: TRBV28; d_gene: NA; j_gene: TRBJ1-1; CDR3aa: CASSLIGVATEAFF; CDR3nt: TGTGCCAGCAGTTTGATAGGGGTAGCAACTGAAGCTTTCTTT
abundance: NA; v_gene: TRBV27; d_gene: TRBD2; j_gene: TRBJ2-2; CDR3aa: CASSWGGSGELFF; CDR3nt: TGTGCCAGCAGTTGGGGGGGTAGCGGGGAGCTGTTTTTT
abundance: NA; v_gene: TRBV4-3; d_gene: NA; j_gene: TRBJ1-3; CDR3aa: CASSQAASYYGNTIYF; CDR3nt: TGCGCCAGCAGCCAAGCAGCCAGCTACTACGGAAACACCATATATTTT
abundance: NA; v_gene: TRBV18; d_gene: TRBD1; j_gene: TRBJ2-7; CDR3aa: CASSRGQEVHEQYF; CDR3nt: TGTGCCAGCTCACGAGGACAGGAAGTCCACGAGCAGTACTTC
abundance: NA; v_gene: TRBV30; d_gene: NA; j_gene: TRBJ1-2; CDR3aa: CAWNIQGYGYTF; CDR3nt: TGTGCCTGGAATATACAGGGTTATGGCTACACCTTC
abundance: NA; v_gene: TRBV4-3; d_gene: NA; j_gene: TRBJ1-2; CDR3aa: CASSPQTGLPFYGYTF; CDR3nt: TGCGCCAGCAGCCCCCAAACAGGGCTACCCTTCTATGGCTACACCTTC
abundance: NA; v_gene: TRBV19; d_gene: TRBD1; j_gene: TRBJ2-1; CDR3aa: CASSIRGLGTLYNEQFF; CDR3nt: TGTGCCAGTAGTATAAGGGGGCTCGGGACATTGTACAATGAGCAGTTCTTC
abundance: NA; v_gene: TRBV7-8; d_gene: TRBD1; j_gene: TRBJ1-4; CDR3aa: CASSLDRGIAEKLFF; CDR3nt: TGTGCCAGCAGCTTAGACAGGGGAATTGCCGAAAAACTGTTTTTT
abundance: NA; v_gene: TRBV6-5; d_gene: TRBD1; j_gene: TRBJ1-2; CDR3aa: CASRRQGNYGYTF; CDR3nt: TGTGCCAGCAGGCGACAGGGTAACTATGGCTACACCTTC
abundance: NA; v_gene: TRBV19; d_gene: NA; j_gene: TRBJ1-4; CDR3aa: CASSIVSGTNEKLFF; CDR3nt: TGTGCCAGTAGTATTGTCTCGGGAACTAATGAAAAACTGTTTTTT
abundance: NA; v_gene: TRBV28; d_gene: TRBD1; j_gene: TRBJ1-5; CDR3aa: CASSNRGGSNQPQHF; CDR3nt: TGTGCCAGCAGTAACAGGGGGGGGAGCAATCAGCCCCAGCATTTT
abundance: NA; v_gene: TRBV7-3; d_gene: TRBD2; j_gene: TRBJ2-2; CDR3aa: CASSLWLAGGTGELFF; CDR3nt: TGTGCCAGCAGCTTGTGGCTAGCGGGGGGCACCGGGGAGCTGTTTTTT
abundance: NA; v_gene: TRBV25-1; d_gene: NA; j_gene: TRBJ1-6; CDR3aa: CASSEYLNSPLHF; CDR3nt: TGTGCCAGCAGTGAATATCTAAATTCACCCCTCCACTTT
abundance: few; v_gene: TRBV7-6; d_gene: NA; j_gene: TRBJ2-3; CDR3aa: CASSQNHPGAGATDTQYF; CDR3nt: TGTGCCAGCAGCCAAAATCACCCTGGGGCGGGGGCCACAGATACGCAGTATTTT
abundance: NA; v_gene: TRBV7-2; d_gene: NA; j_gene: TRBJ2-3; CDR3aa: CASSLRRGGQSTDTQYF; CDR3nt: TGTGCCAGCAGCCTGCGAAGGGGGGGCCAAAGCACAGATACGCAGTATTTT
abundance: NA; v_gene: TRBV9; d_gene: TRBD1; j_gene: TRBJ2-7; CDR3aa: CASSGGTGGPNEQYF; CDR3nt: TGTGCCAGCAGCGGTGGGACAGGCGGCCCTAATGAGCAGTACTTC
abundance: NA; v_gene: TRBV7-9; d_gene: NA; j_gene: TRBJ2-7; CDR3aa: CSSSLGDKRYEQYF; CDR3nt: TGTTCCAGCAGCTTAGGGGACAAACGCTACGAGCAGTACTTC
abundance: few; v_gene: TRBV10-3; d_gene: NA; j_gene: TRBJ1-5; CDR3aa: CAISEDGGNQPQHF; CDR3nt: TGTGCCATCAGTGAGGACGGGGGGAATCAGCCCCAGCATTTT
abundance: NA; v_gene: TRBV28; d_gene: NA; j_gene: TRBJ1-2; CDR3aa: CASRVLGATNYGYTF; CDR3nt: TGTGCCAGCAGAGTCCTAGGGGCCACTAACTATGGCTACACCTTC
abundance: NA; v_gene: TRBV7-9; d_gene: NA; j_gene: TRBJ2-6; CDR3aa: CSSSLPPDIYSGANVLTF; CDR3nt: TGTTCCAGCAGCTTACCACCGGACATTTACTCTGGGGCCAACGTCCTGACTTTC
abundance: NA; v_gene: TRBV5-1; d_gene: NA; j_gene: TRBJ2-7; CDR3aa: CASSLSGTEPYEQYF; CDR3nt: TGCGCCAGCAGCTTATCCGGAACGGAGCCCTACGAGCAGTACTTC
abundance: NA; v_gene: TRBV6-6; d_gene: TRBD2; j_gene: TRBJ2-5; CDR3aa: CASSKLAGGQETQYF; CDR3nt: TGTGCCAGCAGTAAACTAGCGGGGGGCCAAGAGACCCAGTACTTC
abundance: NA; v_gene: TRBV27; d_gene: TRBD2; j_gene: TRBJ2-1; CDR3aa: CASSLSDASGNNEQFF; CDR3nt: TGTGCCAGCAGTTTATCGGACGCTAGCGGGAATAATGAGCAGTTCTTC
abundance: few; v_gene: TRBV6-5; d_gene: NA; j_gene: TRBJ1-2; CDR3aa: CASSYSLAPYGYTF; CDR3nt: TGTGCCAGCAGTTACTCGTTGGCCCCGTATGGCTACACCTTC
abundance: NA; v_gene: TRBV10-1; d_gene: TRBD2; j_gene: TRBJ2-1; CDR3aa: CASSDLASGRVYNEQFF; CDR3nt: TGCGCCAGCAGTGATCTGGCTAGCGGGAGGGTCTACAATGAGCAGTTCTTC
abundance: NA; v_gene: TRBV4-2; d_gene: TRBD1; j_gene: TRBJ1-2; CDR3aa: CASSQEGQGPYGYTF; CDR3nt: TGTGCCAGCAGCCAAGAGGGACAGGGCCCCTATGGCTACACCTTC
abundance: NA; v_gene: TRBV19; d_gene: TRBD2; j_gene: TRBJ2-5; CDR3aa: CASSPGGERGPETQYF; CDR3nt: TGTGCCAGTAGCCCCGGGGGGGAACGGGGTCCCGAGACCCAGTACTTC
abundance: NA; v_gene: TRBV5-1; d_gene: NA; j_gene: TRBJ2-1; CDR3aa: CASSFVAFSYNEQFF; CDR3nt: TGCGCCAGCAGCTTCGTAGCGTTCTCCTACAATGAGCAGTTCTTC
abundance: NA; v_gene: TRBV30; d_gene: NA; j_gene: TRBJ1-1; CDR3aa: CAWTLGGGSTEAFF; CDR3nt: TGTGCCTGGACCCTTGGGGGGGGGAGCACTGAAGCTTTCTTT
abundance: few; v_gene: TRBV27; d_gene: TRBD1; j_gene: TRBJ1-5; CDR3aa: CASIWGQGAAYSNQPQHF; CDR3nt: TGTGCCAGCATTTGGGGACAGGGGGCCGCATATAGCAATCAGCCCCAGCATTTT
abundance: NA; v_gene: TRBV11-2; d_gene: NA; j_gene: TRBJ1-2; CDR3aa: CASSLVVGYTF; CDR3nt: TGTGCCAGCAGCTTAGTAGTGGGCTACACCTTC
abundance: NA; v_gene: TRBV5-4; d_gene: NA; j_gene: TRBJ2-5; CDR3aa: CASSRQGRETQYF; CDR3nt: TGTGCCAGCAGCCGCCAGGGGCGAGAGACCCAGTACTTC
abundance: few; v_gene: TRBV6-6; d_gene: TRBD2; j_gene: TRBJ2-3; CDR3aa: CASSRGGRDTQYF; CDR3nt: TGTGCCAGCAGTCGGGGGGGCCGAGATACGCAGTATTTT
abundance: NA; v_gene: TRBV15; d_gene: TRBD2; j_gene: TRBJ2-3; CDR3aa: CATSRSTSGSGADTQYF; CDR3nt: TGTGCCACCAGCAGATCGACTAGCGGGAGTGGGGCAGATACGCAGTATTTT
abundance: NA; v_gene: TRBV11-3; d_gene: TRBD1; j_gene: TRBJ2-1; CDR3aa: CASSSGTAIVDEQFF; CDR3nt: TGTGCCAGCAGCTCCGGGACAGCCATTGTGGATGAGCAGTTCTTC
abundance: NA; v_gene: TRBV27; d_gene: TRBD2; j_gene: TRBJ2-1; CDR3aa: CASSRGGGGSSYNEQFF; CDR3nt: TGTGCCAGCAGTCGAGGCGGCGGGGGGAGTTCCTACAATGAGCAGTTCTTC
abundance: NA; v_gene: TRBV5-1; d_gene: NA; j_gene: TRBJ2-3; CDR3aa: CASSLDYTSTDTQYF; CDR3nt: TGCGCCAGCAGCCTAGACTACACTAGCACAGATACGCAGTATTTT